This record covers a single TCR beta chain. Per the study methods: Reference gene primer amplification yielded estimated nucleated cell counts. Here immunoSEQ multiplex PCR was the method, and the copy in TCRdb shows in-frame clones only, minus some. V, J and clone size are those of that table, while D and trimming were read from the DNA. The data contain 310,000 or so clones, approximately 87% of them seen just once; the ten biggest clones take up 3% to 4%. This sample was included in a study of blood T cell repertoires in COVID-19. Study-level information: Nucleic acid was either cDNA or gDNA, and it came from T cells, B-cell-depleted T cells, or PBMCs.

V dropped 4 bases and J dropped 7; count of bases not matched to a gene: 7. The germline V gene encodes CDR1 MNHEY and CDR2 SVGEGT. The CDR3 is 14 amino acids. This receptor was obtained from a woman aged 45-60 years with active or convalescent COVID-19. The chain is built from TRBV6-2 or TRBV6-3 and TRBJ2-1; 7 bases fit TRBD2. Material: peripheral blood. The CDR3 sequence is CASSLTSVVNEQFF. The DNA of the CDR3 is TGTGCCAGCAGTTTAACTAGCGTTGTTAATGAGCAGTTCTTC.